What follows are 18 T cell receptor beta chains derived from one specimen sequenced in a study of T-cell memory formation after mild COVID-19. TCRdb recomputed calls from the 5' RACE reads with MiXCR, one row per CDR3 protein. Of approximately 480,000 distinct CDR3 sequences listed, roughly 18% are singletons. The sequenced sample was PBMCs or a T cell subset sorted from them (not recorded which). The receptors were sampled from an adult woman who had mild COVID-19 (a few samples of this study predate the infection). Cell type and time point are not known.

The chain is built from TRBV11-2 and TRBJ2-1; TRBD2 matches at 9 bases. Trimming took 0 bases from V and 9 from J; bases not matched to a gene: 3. The CDR3 spans 14 residues. Germline CDR1 reads SGHAT; CDR2 reads FQNNGV. The DNA for the CDR3 is TGTGCCAGCAGCTTAGATGCGGGGGGGCGTGAGCAGTTCTTC. It specifies CASSLDAGGREQFF.

This clonotype was detected many times. The rearrangement uses TRBV5-1 and TRBJ2-5; 13 nucleotides align to TRBD2. Germline V gives CDR1 SGHRS, CDR2 YFSETQ. This CDR3 comprises 13 residues. Losses at the gene ends were 4 bases for V and 13 bases for J; bases not matched to a gene: 7. The DNA of the CDR3 is TGCGCCAGCAGCACAGGACTAGCGGGAGCAGCGTACTTC. Translating it yields CASSTGLAGAAYF.

This clonotype was counted only a few times. This rearrangement joins TRBV6-1 to TRBJ2-2, with a tentative D call TRBD2 (5 bases). Germline V gene lookup returns CDR1 MNHNS and CDR2 SASEGT. V was pared by 7 bases and J by 1 base, with 10 bases between. The CDR3 is 14 amino acids. The CDR3 DNA follows: TGTGCCAGCAAGGCGGCGGGGAACACCGGGGAGCTGTTTTTT. Protein sequence: CASKAAGNTGELFF.

This clonotype has only a few counts. The V call is TRBV6-5, the J call TRBJ2-6; D call uncertain. The germline V and J ends were trimmed by 2 bases and 0 bases, with 5 bases remaining between them. The V gene's germline CDR1 is MNHEY and CDR2 SVGAGI. The CDR3 runs to 15 residues. The CDR3 DNA follows: TGTGCCAGCAGTTACATTAGCTCTGGGGCCAACGTCCTGACTTTC. Translating gives CASSYISSGANVLTF.

This chain connects TRBV12-3 or TRBV12-4 to TRBJ1-5; D unclear. The CDR3 sequence is 16 residues long. Trimming cost V 4 bases and J 2 bases, with 15 bases left between them. CDR3 in amino acids: CASSYTSGSGNQPQHF. The CDR3 DNA reads as TGTGCCAGCAGTTACACTTCGGGGTCGGGCAATCAGCCCCAGCATTTT.

The chain carries TRBV20-1 and TRBJ2-2; D might be TRBD1 or TRBD2, each matching 5 bases. Germline V gene data show CDR1 as DFQATT and CDR2 as SNEGSKA (reference sequence). This CDR3 comprises 16 residues. V shed 0 bases and J shed 1 base, with 12 bases lying between them. The CDR3 bases are TGCAGTGCTAGAGACGGGGCCAGGTGGAACACCGGGGAGCTGTTTTTT. Translation: CSARDGARWNTGELFF.

This clonotype showed up just a few times. This chain uses TRBV9 with TRBJ1-1; no definite D call. Deletions cut 0 bases from V and 0 bases from J, with 9 bases between. This CDR3 region has 15 residues. The germline V gene has CDR1 SGDLS and CDR2 YYNGEE. The CDR3 region is CASSVDGGLNTEAFF. The CDR3 DNA reads as TGTGCCAGCAGCGTAGACGGCGGCCTGAACACTGAAGCTTTCTTT.

This clonotype was counted at least ten times. This rearrangement joins TRBV3-1 to TRBJ2-7, with D maybe TRBD2 (6 bases). The CDR3 covers 13 residues. The V and J ends lost 4 bases and 2 bases respectively, with 9 bases between them. In germline, CDR1 is LGHDT, CDR2 YNNKEL (reference sequence). CDR3 nucleotides: TGTGCCAGCAGCCGGCGGGGTACCTACGAGCAGTACTTC. It is translated as CASSRRGTYEQYF.

The chain employs TRBV4-1 and TRBJ2-2; D remains ambiguous. Per germline, CDR1 MGHRA and CDR2 YSYEKL. The CDR3 totals 17 residues. V was cut by 2 bases and J by 5 bases, with 18 bases left in between. This chain's CDR3 is CASSQNNVRVRTGELFF. The CDR3 nucleotides are TGCGCCAGCAGCCAAAATAACGTGAGAGTTAGAACCGGGGAGCTGTTTTTT.

This clonotype was observed at least ten times. The rearrangement uses TRBV5-1 and TRBJ2-5; D is unresolved. Germline V gene data show CDR1 as SGHRS and CDR2 as YFSETQ. The CDR3 covers 12 residues. V shed 0 bases and J shed 0 bases, with 0 bases lying between them. CDR3: CASSLDQETQYF. DNA for the CDR3: TGCGCCAGCAGCTTGGACCAAGAGACCCAGTACTTC.

The table lists this clonotype with many counts. This chain uses TRBV7-9 with TRBJ2-4, with 7 positions matching TRBD2. This CDR3 has 13 residues. V lost 6 bases, J lost 7 bases, and 6 bases stayed unmatched. Germline V gene lookup returns CDR1 SEHNR and CDR2 FQNEAQ (reference sequence). CDR3 protein: CASRGGAANIQYF. The CDR3 nucleotides read TGTGCCAGCAGGGGAGGGGCCGCCAACATTCAGTACTTC.

The chain joins TRBV25-1 to TRBJ2-7; D is ambiguous. Per germline, CDR1 MGHDK and CDR2 SYGVNS. CDR3 length equals 12 residues. Trimming removed 4 bases from V and 11 bases from J, with 15 bases in between. Written as DNA, the CDR3 is TGTGCCAGCAGTGCCCCGGACCGGGCGGAGTACTTC. Protein sequence: CASSAPDRAEYF.

This clonotype was seen a handful of times. The chain employs TRBV4-2 and TRBJ2-3; D assignment may be TRBD1 or TRBD2 (5 bases each). The V gene's germline CDR1 is LGHNA and CDR2 YNFKEQ. CDR3 length equals 15 residues. Trimming removed 1 base from V and 2 bases from J, with 10 bases in between. CDR3 sequence: CASSQGPGTTDTQYF. CDR3 nucleotides: TGTGCCAGCAGCCAAGGTCCAGGGACCACAGATACGCAGTATTTT.

There are many counts of this clonotype. The chain couples TRBV12-3 or TRBV12-4 to TRBJ2-1; D remains ambiguous. The length of the CDR3 is 15 residues. V lost 3 bases, J lost 2 bases, and 11 bases lay in between. CDR3 amino acids: CASSFIKRPYNEQFF. The CDR3 DNA reads as TGTGCCAGCAGTTTTATAAAGCGCCCCTACAATGAGCAGTTCTTC.

Many counts were recorded for this clonotype. This chain joins TRBV20-1 and TRBJ2-3; TRBD2 might be the D (5 bases). The germline CDR1 and CDR2 sequences are DFQATT and SNEGSKA (reference sequence). CDR3 size: 13 residues. Trimming took 6 bases from V and 2 from J, leaving 12 bases between them. The CDR3 coding sequence is TGCAGTGCCGGACTGGGCCCCACAGATACGCAGTATTTT. Protein sequence: CSAGLGPTDTQYF.

The gene calls are TRBV20-1 and TRBJ2-7; 9 bases agree with TRBD1. The CDR3 sequence is 15 residues long. The J segment lost 2 bases and the V segment lost 1 base, leaving 6 bases of the junction unmatched. Germline V CDR1 and CDR2: DFQATT, SNEGSKA (reference sequence). The CDR3 DNA reads TGCAGTGCTAGAGCCGCGGACAGGGGCCCCTACGAGCAGTACTTC. Amino acids: CSARAADRGPYEQYF.

This clonotype was seen ten or more times. The gene calls are TRBV7-9 and TRBJ2-3; no definite D call. V dropped 1 base and J dropped 4 bases, with 9 bases sitting between them. The CDR3 totals 14 residues. The germline V gene has CDR1 SEHNR and CDR2 FQNEAQ (reference sequence). The CDR3 is CASSLVVQPDTQYF. The CDR3 region has the DNA TGTGCCAGCAGCTTAGTGGTACAGCCAGATACGCAGTATTTT.

The chain uses TRBV6-2 or TRBV6-3 and TRBJ2-5; no clear D gene. Trimming took 6 bases from V and 4 from J, leaving 15 bases between them. Germline V lookup: CDR1 MNHEY, CDR2 SVGEGT. CDR3 length: 14 amino acids. DNA for the CDR3: TGTGCCAGCAGACCCCCAGCCCCTCGAGAGACCCAGTACTTC. It is translated as CASRPPAPRETQYF.